This paragraph reports one TCR beta chain. Its cognate antigen is unknown. The CDR3 spans 16 residues. CDR1 and CDR2 from the germline V gene are SGHTA and FQGTGA. The germline V and J ends were trimmed by 0 bases and 9 bases, with 15 bases remaining between them. Repertoires were generated with immunoSEQ multiplex PCR, while TCRdb's copy carries only in-frame clones and drops some. The sample has roughly 76,000 clones; approximately 90% are singletons. The sample belongs to a study of OX40 agonist ivuxolimab in advanced cancers. Study-level background: Among those treated, three patients had partial responses, one with hepatocellular carcinoma and two with cutaneous melanoma. Study observations and caveats: More expanded clones were found, on average, in CD8+ than in CD4+ T cells.

With autoimmune disease history or systemic immunosuppression, patients were excluded. The TCR originated in an adult with an advanced solid tumor such as melanoma, head and neck, liver or kidney cancer. The chain couples TRBV7-3 to TRBJ1-6, with D unresolved. Sequences were derived from CD4+ or CD8+ T cells sorted from blood, sampled in a trial of the OX40 agonist ivuxolimab. CDR3 in amino acids: CASSLTSGPAGSPLHF. CDR3 coding DNA: TGTGCCAGCAGCTTAACCTCGGGTCCGGCGGGTTCACCCCTCCACTTT.